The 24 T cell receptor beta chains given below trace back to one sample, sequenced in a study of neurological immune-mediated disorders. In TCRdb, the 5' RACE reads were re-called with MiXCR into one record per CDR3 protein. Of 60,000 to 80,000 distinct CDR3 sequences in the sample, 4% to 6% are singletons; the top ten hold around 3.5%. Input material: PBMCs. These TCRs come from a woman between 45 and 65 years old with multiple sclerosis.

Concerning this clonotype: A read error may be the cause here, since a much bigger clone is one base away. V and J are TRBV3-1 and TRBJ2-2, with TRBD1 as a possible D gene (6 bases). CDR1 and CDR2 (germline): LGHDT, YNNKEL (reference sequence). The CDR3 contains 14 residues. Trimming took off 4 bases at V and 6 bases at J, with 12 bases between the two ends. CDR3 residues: CASSLIRGAGELFF. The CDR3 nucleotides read TGTGCCAGCAGCCTTATCAGGGGAGCCGGGGAGCTGTTTTTT.

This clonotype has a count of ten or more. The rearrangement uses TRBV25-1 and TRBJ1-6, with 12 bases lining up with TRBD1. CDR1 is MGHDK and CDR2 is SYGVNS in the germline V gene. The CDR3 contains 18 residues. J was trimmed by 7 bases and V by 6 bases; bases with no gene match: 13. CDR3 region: CASSNYGTGGAWNSPLHF. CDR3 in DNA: TGTGCCAGCAGCAACTATGGGACAGGGGGCGCTTGGAATTCACCCCTCCACTTT.

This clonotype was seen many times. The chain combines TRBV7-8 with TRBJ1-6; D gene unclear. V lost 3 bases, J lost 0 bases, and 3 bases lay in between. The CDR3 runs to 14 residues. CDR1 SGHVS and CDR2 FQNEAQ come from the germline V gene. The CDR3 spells CASSFGSYNSPLHF. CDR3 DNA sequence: TGTGCCAGCAGCTTCGGCTCCTATAATTCACCCCTCCACTTT. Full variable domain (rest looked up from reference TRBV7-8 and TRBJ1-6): GAGVSQSPRYKVAKRGQDVALRCDPISGHVSLFWYQQALGQGPEFLTYFQNEAQLDKSGLPSDRFFAERPEGSVSTLKIQRTQQEDSAVYLCASSFGSYNSPLHFGNGTRLTVT.

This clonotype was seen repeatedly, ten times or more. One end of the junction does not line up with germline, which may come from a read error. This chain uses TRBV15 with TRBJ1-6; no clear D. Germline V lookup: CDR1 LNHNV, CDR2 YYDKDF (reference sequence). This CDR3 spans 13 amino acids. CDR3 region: CATSRDSNSPLNF. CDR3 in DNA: TGTGCCACCAGCAGAGACTCGAATTCACCCCTCAACTTT.

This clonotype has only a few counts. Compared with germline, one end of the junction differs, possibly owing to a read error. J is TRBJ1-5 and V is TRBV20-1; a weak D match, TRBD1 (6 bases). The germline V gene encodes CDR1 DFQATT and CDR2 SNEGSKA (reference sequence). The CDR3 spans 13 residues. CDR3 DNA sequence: TGCAGTGCTCCCCTTCAGGGGAATCAGCCCCAGAATTTT. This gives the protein CSAPLQGNQPQNF.

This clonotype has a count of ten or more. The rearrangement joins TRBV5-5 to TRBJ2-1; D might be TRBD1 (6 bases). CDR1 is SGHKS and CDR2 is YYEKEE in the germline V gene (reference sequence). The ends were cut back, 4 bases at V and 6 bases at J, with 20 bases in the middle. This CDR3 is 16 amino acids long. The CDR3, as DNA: TGTGCCAGCAGCCCAGGCCACAGGGTTCCCTTCAATGAGCAGTTCTTC. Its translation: CASSPGHRVPFNEQFF.

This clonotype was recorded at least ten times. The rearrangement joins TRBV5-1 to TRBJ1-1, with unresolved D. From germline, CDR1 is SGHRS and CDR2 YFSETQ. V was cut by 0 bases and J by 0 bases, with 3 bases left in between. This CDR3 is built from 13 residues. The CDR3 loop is CASSLVVNTEAFF. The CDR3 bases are TGCGCCAGCAGCTTGGTTGTGAACACTGAAGCTTTCTTT.

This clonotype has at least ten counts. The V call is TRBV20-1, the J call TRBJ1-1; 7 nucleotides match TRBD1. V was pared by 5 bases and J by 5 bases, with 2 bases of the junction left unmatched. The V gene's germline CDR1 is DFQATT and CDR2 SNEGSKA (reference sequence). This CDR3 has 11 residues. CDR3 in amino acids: CSAQGETEAFF. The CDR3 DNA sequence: TGCAGTGCTCAGGGGGAGACTGAAGCTTTCTTT.

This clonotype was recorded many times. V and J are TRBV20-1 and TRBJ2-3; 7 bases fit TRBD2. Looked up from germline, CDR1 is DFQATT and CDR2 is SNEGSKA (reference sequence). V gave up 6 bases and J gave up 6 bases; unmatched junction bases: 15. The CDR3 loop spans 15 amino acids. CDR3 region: CSATPLGGVKDTQYF. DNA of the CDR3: TGCAGTGCGACACCCTTGGGGGGGGTAAAGGATACGCAGTATTTT.

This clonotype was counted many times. CDR3 nucleotide sequence: TGCGCCAGCAGCTTGGAGAGTCATCAGCCCCAGCATTTT. It is translated as CASSLESHQPQHF. The chain links TRBV5-1 to TRBJ1-5, with unresolved D. Trimming cost V 0 bases and J 5 bases, with 6 bases left between them. Looked up from germline, CDR1 is SGHRS and CDR2 is YFSETQ. The CDR3 extends over 13 amino acids.

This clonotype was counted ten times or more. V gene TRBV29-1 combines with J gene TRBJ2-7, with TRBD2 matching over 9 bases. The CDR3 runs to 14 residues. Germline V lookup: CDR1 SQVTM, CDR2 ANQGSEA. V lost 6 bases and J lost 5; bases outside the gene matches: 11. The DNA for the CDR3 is TGCAGCGTCGAATCAGCGGGGGGCTCGGACGAGCAGTACTTC. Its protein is CSVESAGGSDEQYF.

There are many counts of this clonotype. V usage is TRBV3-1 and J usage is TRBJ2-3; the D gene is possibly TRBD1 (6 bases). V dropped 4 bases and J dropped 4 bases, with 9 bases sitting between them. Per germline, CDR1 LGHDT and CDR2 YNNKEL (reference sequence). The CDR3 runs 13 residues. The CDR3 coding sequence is TGTGCCAGCAGCCCACAGGGCTCAGATACGCAGTATTTT. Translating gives CASSPQGSDTQYF.

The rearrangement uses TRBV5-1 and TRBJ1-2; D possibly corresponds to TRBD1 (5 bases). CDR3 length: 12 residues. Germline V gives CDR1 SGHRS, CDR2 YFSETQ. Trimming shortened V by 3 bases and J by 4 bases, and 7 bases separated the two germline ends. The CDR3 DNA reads TGCGCCAGCAGCTCCGACAGCTATGGCTACACCTTC. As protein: CASSSDSYGYTF.

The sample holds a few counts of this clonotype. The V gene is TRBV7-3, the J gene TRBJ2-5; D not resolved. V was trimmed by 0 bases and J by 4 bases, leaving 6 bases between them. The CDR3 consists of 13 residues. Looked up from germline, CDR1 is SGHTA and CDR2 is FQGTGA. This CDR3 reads CASSLTFLETQYF. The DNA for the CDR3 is TGTGCCAGCAGCTTAACGTTCCTAGAGACCCAGTACTTC.

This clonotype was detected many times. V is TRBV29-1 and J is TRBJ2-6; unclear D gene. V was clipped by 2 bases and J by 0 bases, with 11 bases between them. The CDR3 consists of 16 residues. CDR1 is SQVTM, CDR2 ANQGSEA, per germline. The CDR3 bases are TGCAGCGTTGAAATAGGCTCCTCCTCTGGGGCCAACGTCCTGACTTTC. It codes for CSVEIGSSSGANVLTF.

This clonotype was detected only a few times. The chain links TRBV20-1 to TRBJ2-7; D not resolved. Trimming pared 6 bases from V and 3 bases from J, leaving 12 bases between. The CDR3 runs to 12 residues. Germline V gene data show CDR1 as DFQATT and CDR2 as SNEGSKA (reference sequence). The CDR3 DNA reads TGCAGTGCCAAACTTGGGGACTACGAGCAGTACTTC. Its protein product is CSAKLGDYEQYF.

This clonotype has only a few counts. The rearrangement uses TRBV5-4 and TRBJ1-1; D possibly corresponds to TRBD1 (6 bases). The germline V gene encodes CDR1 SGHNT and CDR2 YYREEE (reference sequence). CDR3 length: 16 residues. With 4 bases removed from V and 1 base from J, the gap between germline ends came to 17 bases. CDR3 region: CASSPARGTGNTEAFF. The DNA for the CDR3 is TGTGCCAGCAGCCCCGCGAGGGGGACGGGGAACACTGAAGCTTTCTTT.

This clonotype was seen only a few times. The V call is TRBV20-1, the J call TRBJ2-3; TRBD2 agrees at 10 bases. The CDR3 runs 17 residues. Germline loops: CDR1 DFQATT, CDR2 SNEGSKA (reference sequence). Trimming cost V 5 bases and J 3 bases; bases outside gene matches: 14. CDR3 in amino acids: CSALLLVAGGSTDTQYF. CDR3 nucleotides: TGCAGTGCTCTTTTACTAGTAGCGGGGGGAAGTACAGATACGCAGTATTTT.

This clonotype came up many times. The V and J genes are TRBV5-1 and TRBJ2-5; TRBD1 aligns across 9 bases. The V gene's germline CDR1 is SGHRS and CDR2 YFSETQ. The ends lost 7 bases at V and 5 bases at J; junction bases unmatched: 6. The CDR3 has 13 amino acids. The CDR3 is CASQTGGLETQYF. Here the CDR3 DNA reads TGCGCCAGCCAGACAGGGGGGTTGGAGACCCAGTACTTC. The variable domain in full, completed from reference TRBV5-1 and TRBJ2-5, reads KAGVTQTPRYLIKTRGQQVTLSCSPISGHRSVSWYQQTPGQGLQFLFEYFSETQRNKGNFPGRFSGRQFSNSRSEMNVSTLELGDSALYLCASQTGGLETQYFGPGTRLLVL.

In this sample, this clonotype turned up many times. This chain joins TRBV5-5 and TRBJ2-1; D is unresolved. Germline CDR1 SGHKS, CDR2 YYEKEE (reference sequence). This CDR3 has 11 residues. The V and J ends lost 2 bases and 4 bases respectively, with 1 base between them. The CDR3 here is CASSFYNEQFF. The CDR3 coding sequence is TGTGCCAGCAGCTTTTACAATGAGCAGTTCTTC.

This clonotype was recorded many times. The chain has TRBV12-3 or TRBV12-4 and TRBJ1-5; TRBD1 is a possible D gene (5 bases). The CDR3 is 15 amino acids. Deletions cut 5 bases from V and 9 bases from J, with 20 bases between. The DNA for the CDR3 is TGTGCCAGCAGTATCCACTCTCAGGGAGATCGGCCCCAGCATTTT. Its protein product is CASSIHSQGDRPQHF.

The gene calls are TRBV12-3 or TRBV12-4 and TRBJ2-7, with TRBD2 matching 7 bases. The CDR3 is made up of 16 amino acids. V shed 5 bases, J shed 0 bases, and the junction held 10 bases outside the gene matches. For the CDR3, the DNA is TGTGCCAGCAGTCCCTACCCTAGCGGAAGCTCCTACGAGCAGTACTTC. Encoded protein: CASSPYPSGSSYEQYF.

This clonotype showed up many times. The chain's CDR3 is CASSLRQGRTNEQFF. Here the CDR3 DNA reads TGCGCCAGCAGCTTGCGACAGGGGAGGACCAATGAGCAGTTCTTC. This chain links TRBV5-1 with TRBJ2-1; 8 nucleotides line up with TRBD1. The J segment lost 6 bases and the V segment lost 1 base, leaving 6 bases of the junction unmatched. The CDR3 loop spans 15 amino acids. Per the germline V gene, CDR1 is SGHRS and CDR2 is YFSETQ.

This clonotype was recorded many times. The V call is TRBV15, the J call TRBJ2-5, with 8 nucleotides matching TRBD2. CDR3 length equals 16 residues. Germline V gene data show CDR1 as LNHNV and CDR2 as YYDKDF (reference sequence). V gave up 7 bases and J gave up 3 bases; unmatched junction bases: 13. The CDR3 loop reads CATTPVPSGGKETQYF. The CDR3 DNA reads TGTGCCACCACCCCCGTCCCCAGCGGGGGTAAAGAGACCCAGTACTTC.